The following is a TCR beta chain sequence with its context. The antigen is undetermined. Genomic DNA (from each subset) was split evenly across several immunoSEQ plates. Data came from immunoSEQ multiplex PCR; TCRdb stores just in-frame clones and leaves some out. The table lists more than 400,000 clones, about 96% of them singletons. The sample belongs to a study of shared clonotypes between healthy human individuals. The CDR3 runs to 13 residues. The V end lost 0 bases, the J end lost 3 bases, and 6 bases lay between the germline ends. The germline V gene has CDR1 SGHRS and CDR2 YFSETQ. Study-level findings and limits: It was the non-shared clonotypes that had lower generation probabilities than clonotypes shared by all four donors.

This TCR was recovered from a woman aged 25-40 years in good health. The chain employs TRBV5-1 and TRBJ2-5; D is ambiguous. The specimen was naive CD4+ T cells sorted from blood. Subset indicated: CD45RA+ positively selected. This CDR3 is CASSLVGKETQYF. CDR3 nucleotide sequence: TGCGCCAGCAGCTTGGTGGGAAAAGAGACCCAGTACTTC.